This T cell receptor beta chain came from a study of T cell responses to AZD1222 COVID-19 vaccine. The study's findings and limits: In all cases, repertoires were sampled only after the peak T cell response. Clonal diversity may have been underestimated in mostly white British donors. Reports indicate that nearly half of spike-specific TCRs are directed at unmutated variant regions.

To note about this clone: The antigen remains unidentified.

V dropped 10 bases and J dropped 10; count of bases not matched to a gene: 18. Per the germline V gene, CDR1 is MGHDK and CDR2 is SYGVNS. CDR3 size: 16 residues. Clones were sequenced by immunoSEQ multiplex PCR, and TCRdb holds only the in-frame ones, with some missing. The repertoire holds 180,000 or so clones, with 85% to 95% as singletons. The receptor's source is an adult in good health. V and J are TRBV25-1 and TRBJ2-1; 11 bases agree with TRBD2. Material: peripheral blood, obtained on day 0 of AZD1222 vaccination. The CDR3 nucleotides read TGTGCCAACCTTATAGCGGGAGGGACCAGCGAAGGAGAGCAGTTCTTC. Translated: CANLIAGGTSEGEQFF.